This T cell receptor beta chain was found in a study of shared clonotypes between healthy human individuals (dated by TCRdb to the early 2020s). Background for the entire study: Three men and a couple of women, aged 18 to 49 years, made up the cohort. To increase sequencing depth and limit assay-specific biases, TCR repertoire library preparation and sequencing were carried out by different laboratories using diverse techniques. To estimate repertoire size and how much clonotype sharing occurs between individuals, the study deeply sequenced the blood TCR repertoires of a handful of healthy adults. Per donor, leukapheresis produced somewhere between about 0.9 and 9 billion PBMCs. For each donor, CD4 naive and CD4 memory were each given three plates, CD8 naive was given two plates, and CD8 memory was given one plate. Points the paper makes about the study in general: Across four donors, 5% to 6% of naive CD4, 3.5% of naive CD8, 2% to 2.5% of memory CD4, and roughly 0.4% of memory CD8 clonotypes were shared. Sampling was restricted to blood, and TCR repertoires in tissue are likely to differ from TCR repertoires in blood. Compared with non-shared clonotypes, clonotypes shared by all four sorted-subset donors had higher generation probabilities. The genetic and exposure-history diversity represented was limited by the small number of donors. Larger estimated clonotype richness was generally found for naive subsets than for memory subsets. Rarefaction of sorted-subset datasets indicated incomplete sequencing despite the large sequencing depth. Pairwise subsampling led to the expectation that sequencing depth would affect the degree of clonotype sharing among donors.

Taken from cysteine to phenylalanine, the CDR3 has 14 residues. The retained sequence is limited to the CDR3, 42 bases, with the frame set at the first base. V trim: 5 bases; J trim: 4 bases; unmatched bases: 6. Per the germline V gene, SGHNT is the CDR1 and YENEEA is the CDR2. In regard to this clone: What this receptor recognizes is not known. It has no much larger one-base neighbor in the sample; base qualities were not kept.

Donors were healthy HIV-negative adults with no recently reported acute infections or vaccinations. Every donor was a Caucasian adult residing in Nashville, Tennessee, USA. CD4+ T cells were enriched through magnetic negative selection, after which naive cells were positively selected on CD45RA and the remaining negative fraction served as the memory subset. After blood collection by leukapheresis, PBMCs were isolated using Ficoll-Histopaque density gradient centrifugation and then cryopreserved in the vapor phase of liquid nitrogen. Analytical flow cytometry was used to check the purity and quantity of every magnetically sorted T cell population. From each sorted fraction, genomic DNA was isolated and quantified by UV absorbance on a Nanodrop 2000c. TCR CDR3 regions were amplified from genomic DNA by multiplex PCR using the deep immunoSEQ assay. Extracted genomic DNA from each cell subset was distributed evenly across all wells of several immunoSEQ 96-well plates, and each plate was treated as a replicate. For sorted subsets, each replicate PCR was loaded with 200 to 250 ng genomic DNA, equivalent to approximately 33,000 T cell genomes. Purified libraries were measured with a Qubit 3.0 fluorometer, size-checked on a Bioanalyzer 2100, and measured again with the KAPA Library Quantification kit. Each immunoSEQ 96-well plate was sequenced on its own single-read 150-cycle Illumina NextSeq 550 flow cell. For the original study's pipeline: The immunoSEQ output contained only junctional sequences without quality scores, so filtering could not match that applied to full-length reads. To assign V/J genes and CDR3, sequences were annotated against IMGT germline references using PyIR, a Python wrapper for IgBLAST v1.9. Any read was removed if the V/J assignment was weak (E-value above 1e-6), the CDR3 was missing, or the read contained stop codons, out-of-frame junctions, or ambiguous translated residues. V3J clonotypes were defined as sequences sharing an identical inferred V gene, J gene, and CDR3 amino acid sequence. The percentage overlap between two repertoires was calculated by dividing the number of shared unique clonotypes by the size of the smaller repertoire. Repertoire richness was assessed with RTK rarefaction, the Chao1 estimator, and Recon v2.1 estimates of unobserved clonotypes. Generation probabilities for all TCRbeta clonotypes obtained by the gDNA method from a handful of donors were computed using OLGA. TCRdb obtained this table from immuneACCESS and retained in-frame rearrangements with V and J assigned. These tables miss some clones; where compared with another copy, unresolved V genes account for less than half of the shortfall, and the remainder is unexplained. The V and J calls and the clone size are those of that table, but D and trimming were determined from the DNA. This sample comprises around 2.5 million clones, 93% of them detected only once. Around 0.37% of the sample comes from the top ten.

Sequencing was done on a sample of naive CD4+ T cells from PBMCs. The cell subset or site label, as the study defines it: CD45RA+ positively selected. The TCR was taken from a man between 18 and 35 years old in good health. Some clones in this sample may be carry-over from other donors' samples. In this chain, TRBV11-3 is recombined with TRBJ2-5, with 8 middle bases fitting TRBD2. The nucleotide sequence is given as TGTGCCAGCAGCCATAGCGGGACTCGAGAGACCCAGTACTTC. Its coded protein is CASSHSGTRETQYF.